The source of this T cell receptor (beta chain) is a study of cytomegalovirus exposure and HLA in healthy donors. It was with 60 Vbeta and 13 Jbeta primers that the PCR ran. The method was immunoSEQ multiplex PCR; TCRdb's version includes in-frame clones alone and lacks a portion of them. The record lists roughly 100,000 clones, of which the ten most abundant hold 0.59%. Nominal health characterized the donors when sampled, though unrecorded immune exposures were likely. Looked up from germline, CDR1 is MNHEY and CDR2 is SVGAGI. The CDR3 has 16 residues. Trimming removed 4 bases from V and 2 bases from J, with 18 bases in between.

The V gene is TRBV6-5, the J gene TRBJ2-7; D perhaps matches TRBD2 (5 bases). Sequencing used PBMCs. The receptor was derived from a man aged 45-65 years in good health and CMV-seronegative. The CDR3 DNA reads TGTGCCAGCAGTTTGAGACTACCGGGTGGGGCCTACGAGCAGTACTTC. This sequence encodes CASSLRLPGGAYEQYF.